This T cell receptor (beta chain) was obtained from a study of T-cell reconstitution after alpha-beta-depleted transplantation in children. Study-wide points: A year post-transplant, T-cell counts and diversity derived mostly from newly produced T cells. Diversity of TCRbeta at day 60 was high in some patients, arising from surviving recipient T cells and thymic progenitors. Reported findings indicate that, about two months after transplant, alpha-beta T cells came from several hundred expanded clones, which were derived from non-depleted graft cells.

This clonotype was detected many times. Its target is not known. The junction had 3 bases not matched to a gene; V was cut back by 4 bases and J by 5 bases. This CDR3 contains 14 residues. Germline values: CDR1 SGHRS, CDR2 YFSETQ. Preparing the TCRbeta library involved the use of unique molecular identifiers. Via MiXCR, TCRdb re-called the PCR reads, giving one row per CDR3 protein. The repertoire has about 170,000 distinct CDR3 sequences, 8.5% to 14% of them found once; the top ten carry approximately 13%. Sequences were derived from PBMCs, sampled before TCRalphabeta/CD19-depleted stem cell transplant. This TCR was recovered from a boy younger than 10 with acute myeloid leukemia, due to receive a stem cell transplant. The chain uses TRBV5-1 and TRBJ2-5, with 12 bases matching TRBD2. CDR3 residues: CASSTGLAGETQYF. CDR3 bases: TGCGCCAGCAGCACCGGACTAGCGGGGGAGACCCAGTACTTC.